The source of this T cell receptor (beta chain) is a study of regulatory T cells in long-lasting Graves disease. Time point indicated: newly diagnosed GD, antithyroid drugs for less than 3 months. The TCR library was made from RNA extracted from PBMCs. With regard to this clonotype: Its cognate antigen is unknown.

Library construction for TCR beta used iRepertoire HTBI primers and Arm-PCR of CDR3 regions. TCRdb passed the multiplex PCR reads through MiXCR, listing each CDR3 protein once. The sample includes about 330,000 distinct CDR3 sequences, 15% to 20% of them seen just once. Study findings and constraints: With persistent disease, TRBV28, TRBJ1-2 and TRBJ2-5 were the favored segments.

This CDR3 contains 14 residues. V lost 6 bases to trimming and J lost 3 bases, with 9 bases between them. The data were also submitted as part of a second study, on T cells in Graves' hyperthyroidism and ophthalmopathy. From that second work: Stable disease denoted Graves' hyperthyroidism without ophthalmopathy progression within 18 months. HTBI primers drove first-round RT-PCR of the TCR CDR3. Ophthalmopathy was predicted by the model a median of approximately 6.6 months ahead of onset.

This TCR derives from a woman between 18 and 29 years old with Graves disease. Sample: peripheral blood mononuclear cells (PBMCs), taken at new diagnosis, from a patient treated with antithyroid drugs. The V call is TRBV12-3 or TRBV12-4, the J call TRBJ2-6; no reliable D call. CDR3 nucleotides: TGTGCCAGCAGCCCCTATTATGGGGCCAACGTCCTGACTTTC. It specifies CASSPYYGANVLTF.